The clone carrying this T cell receptor beta chain was seen a handful of times. What it binds is unknown. Alongside a J-beta primer mix, a sample-barcoded 5' primer served in a second PCR lasting 7 to 11 cycles. TCRdb processed the 5' RACE reads anew with MiXCR; each CDR3 protein has one entry. The repertoire holds around 1,800,000 distinct CDR3 sequences, about 39% seen once, with 23% in the top ten. The length of the CDR3 is 13 residues. The germline CDR1 and CDR2 sequences are DFQATT and SNEGSKA (reference sequence). V shed 6 bases and J 5 bases; nucleotides not matched to a gene: 5. This sample is part of a study of blood T cells in healthy people across ages. Whole-study context: About one barcoded beta molecule per two T cells came from capture by template switching. Study results and limitations: Diversity of TCR beta per million T cells declined in a roughly linear way with age. Comparison with aged donors showed that long-lived donors had more naive CD4+ cells and higher diversity.

Researchers report isolating at least 6 million PBMCs per sample. The rearrangement uses TRBV20-1 and TRBJ1-5, with 9 positions matching TRBD1. The sequenced material came from blood. The TCR originated in a human donor in good health. CDR3 DNA sequence: TGCAGTGCCACAACAGGGGGCTATCAGCCCCAGCATTTT. This sequence encodes CSATTGGYQPQHF.